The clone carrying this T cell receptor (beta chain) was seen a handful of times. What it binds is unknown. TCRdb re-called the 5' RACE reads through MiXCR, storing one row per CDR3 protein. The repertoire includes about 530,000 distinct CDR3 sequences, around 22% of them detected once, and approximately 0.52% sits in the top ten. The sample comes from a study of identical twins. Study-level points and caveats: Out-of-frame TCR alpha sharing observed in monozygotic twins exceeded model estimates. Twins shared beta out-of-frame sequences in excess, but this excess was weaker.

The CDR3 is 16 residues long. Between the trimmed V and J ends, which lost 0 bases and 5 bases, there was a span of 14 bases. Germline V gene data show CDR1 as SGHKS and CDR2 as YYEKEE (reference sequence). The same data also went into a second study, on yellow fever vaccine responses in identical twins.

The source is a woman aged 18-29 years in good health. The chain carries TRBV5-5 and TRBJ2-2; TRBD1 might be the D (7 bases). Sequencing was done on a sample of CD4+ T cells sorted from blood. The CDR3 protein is CASSLGGRGETGELFF. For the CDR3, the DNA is TGTGCCAGCAGCTTGGGCGGCAGGGGGGAAACCGGGGAGCTGTTTTTT. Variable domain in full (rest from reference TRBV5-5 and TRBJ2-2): DAGVTQSPTHLIKTRGQQVTLRCSPISGHKSVSWYQQVLGQGPQFIFQYYEKEERGRGNFPDRFSARQFPNYSSELNVNALLLGDSALYLCASSLGGRGETGELFFGEGSRLTVL.